This T cell receptor beta chain was found in a study of blood T cell repertoires in COVID-19. The overall study: Nucleic acid was either cDNA or gDNA, and it came from T cells, B-cell-depleted T cells, or PBMCs.

This CDR3 region has 15 residues. V was pared by 5 bases and J by 2 bases, with 13 bases between. The germline gives CDR1 KGHDR, CDR2 SFDVKD. As originally analysed: It was from reference gene primer amplification that nucleated cell counts were estimated. TCRdb keeps only in-frame clones here, not all; method: immunoSEQ multiplex PCR. The V and J calls and clone size come from that table; D and trimming were worked out from the DNA. Of more than 300,000 clones listed, about 88% are singletons. The sample holds one count of this clone. Across about two dozen US areas, participants ranged in age from roughly 18 to 95 years.

The clonotype was recovered from a woman aged 18-29 years who had recovered from COVID-19. The sample was PBMCs or T cells enriched from blood (not recorded which). The chain combines TRBV24-1 with TRBJ2-3; possible D gene TRBD2, 5 bases. The CDR3 region is CATSAPGLFTDTQYF. The CDR3 DNA follows: TGTGCCACCAGTGCCCCGGGGTTATTCACAGATACGCAGTATTTT.